The TCR beta chain under discussion was sequenced for a study of T cells expressing NK-cell markers (TCRdb year 2020). Study-level background: In sorted CD3+CD56+NKG2C+, CD3+CD56+NKG2C- and CD3+CD56-NKG2C+ T-cell subsets from 7 to 9 donors, TCR beta-chain repertoires were profiled. Seven of the eight sequenced donors were HCMV-seropositive and one was HCMV-seronegative. All eight donors whose samples were sequenced were randomly selected healthy volunteers, three of them men and five women. Illumina HiSeq 2000/2500, MiSeq or NextSeq was used to sequence libraries as 2 x 150 bp reads. On the study overall, not on this receptor specifically: Those dominant clonotypes were again the most abundant among CD3+CD56-NKG2C+ cells in a few donors, at about 28.3-60.1%. Whether the expanded NKG2C-expressing T cell clones were specific for HCMV antigens was left unclear. In six donors, the dominant CD3+CD56+NKG2C+ clonotypes were among the top 10 CD8+ clonotypes and accounted for about 1.0-7.0% of CD8+ T cells.

Sequencing instrument: Illumina HiSeq 2000. TCR beta cDNA libraries were made by 5'RACE template switching that added a universal primer site and unique molecular identifiers. Synthesis of cDNA was primed from the TCR beta constant segment and was followed by two consecutive PCR amplification steps. The source study handled its data this way. MIGEC was used to demultiplex reads and group the reads by UMI, and MiTCR was used to assemble and quantify clonotypes. To exclude erroneous sequences, only TCR cDNA sequences supported by at least two reads were retained. The tcR package was used for downstream repertoire analysis, and clonotypes were matched between fractions using CDR3 nucleotide sequence together with V segment. Antigen specificity was annotated against VDJdb with VDJmatch, allowing one amino acid substitution in CDR3. TCRdb reprocessed the reads; each CDR3 protein sequence makes one entry, and DNA is unavailable. The authors' filters were not applied to this entry. The sample table includes roughly 420,000 distinct CDR3 sequences. The top ten constitute roughly 7.2% of the sample.

The CDR3, cysteine through phenylalanine, is 14 amino acids long. The protein alone is recorded here. To determine HCMV serostatus, a commercial ELISA kit was used to detect HCMV-specific IgG in serum. Peripheral blood mononuclear cells were isolated from blood by Ficoll density gradient centrifugation. Worth noting for this clonotype: Its antigen target is currently unknown.

This sequence was found in a woman aged 18 to 75 in good health. Source material: blood T cells: a sorted CD56 or NKG2C T cell subset, CD4+ or CD8+ T cells, or bulk PBMC T cells (not recorded which). This chain joins TRBV12-3 or TRBV12-4 to TRBJ1-1. The CDR3 protein is CASTVDGPNTEAFF.